The sequence of this T cell receptor beta chain was determined in a study of blood T cell repertoires in COVID-19. This clone was seen a few times. CDR1 is GTSNPN, CDR2 SVGIG, per germline (reference sequence). V lost 5 bases and J lost 10; bases outside the gene matches: 9. This CDR3 comprises 15 residues. Sequencing was performed with immunoSEQ multiplex PCR; in TCRdb, only in-frame clones are kept and a portion is missing. The sample has 250,000 to 400,000 clones; less than 85% are singletons. Participants were aged about 18 to 89 years from roughly 26 US areas. The chain is built from TRBV30 and TRBJ1-6; 12 bases line up with TRBD1. This sequence originates from a woman aged 30 to 39 who had been exposed to COVID-19. The sample was PBMCs or T cells enriched from blood (not recorded which). This CDR3 reads CAWCFRDRGRSPLHF. In DNA form, the CDR3 reads TGTGCCTGGTGCTTCCGGGACAGGGGGCGATCACCCCTCCACTTT.